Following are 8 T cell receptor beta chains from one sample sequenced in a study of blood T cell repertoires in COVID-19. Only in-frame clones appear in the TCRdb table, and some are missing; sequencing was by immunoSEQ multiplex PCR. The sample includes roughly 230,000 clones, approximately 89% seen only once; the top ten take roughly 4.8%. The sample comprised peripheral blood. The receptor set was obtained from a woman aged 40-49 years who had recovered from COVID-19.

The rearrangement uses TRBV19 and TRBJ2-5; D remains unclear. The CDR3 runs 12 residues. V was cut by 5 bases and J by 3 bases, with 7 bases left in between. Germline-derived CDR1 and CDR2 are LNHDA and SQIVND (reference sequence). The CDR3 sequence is CASSFAEETQYF. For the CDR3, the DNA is TGTGCCAGTAGTTTTGCAGAAGAGACCCAGTACTTC.

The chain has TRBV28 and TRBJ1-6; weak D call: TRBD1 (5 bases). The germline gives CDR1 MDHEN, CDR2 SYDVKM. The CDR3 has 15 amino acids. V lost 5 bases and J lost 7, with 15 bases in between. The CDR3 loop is CASSEGLPMNSPLHF. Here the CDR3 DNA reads TGTGCCAGCAGTGAGGGACTCCCCATGAATTCACCCCTCCACTTT.

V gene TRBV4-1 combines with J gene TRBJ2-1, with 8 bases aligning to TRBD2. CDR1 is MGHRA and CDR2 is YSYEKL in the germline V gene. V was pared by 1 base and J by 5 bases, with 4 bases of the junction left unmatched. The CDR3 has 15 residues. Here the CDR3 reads CASSQVAGGNNEQFF. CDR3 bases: TGCGCCAGCAGCCAAGTGGCGGGAGGAAACAATGAGCAGTTCTTC.

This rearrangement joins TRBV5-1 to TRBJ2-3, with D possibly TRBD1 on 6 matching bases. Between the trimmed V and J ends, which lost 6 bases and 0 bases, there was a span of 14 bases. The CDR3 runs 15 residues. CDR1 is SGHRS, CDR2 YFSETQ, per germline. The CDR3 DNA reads TGCGCCAGCACCCGACAGGACCCTAGCACAGATACGCAGTATTTT. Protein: CASTRQDPSTDTQYF.

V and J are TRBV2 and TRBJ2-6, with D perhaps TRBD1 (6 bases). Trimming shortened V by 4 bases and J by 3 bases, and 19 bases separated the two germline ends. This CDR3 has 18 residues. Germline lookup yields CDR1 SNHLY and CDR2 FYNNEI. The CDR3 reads CASSGPVHREGGANVLTF. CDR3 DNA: TGTGCCAGCAGTGGGCCGGTGCACAGGGAAGGTGGGGCCAACGTCCTGACTTTC.

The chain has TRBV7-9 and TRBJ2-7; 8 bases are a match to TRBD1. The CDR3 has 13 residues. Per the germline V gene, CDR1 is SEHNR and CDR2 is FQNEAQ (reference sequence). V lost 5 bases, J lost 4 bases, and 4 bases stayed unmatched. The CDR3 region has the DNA TGTGCCAGCAGCCGACAGGGGAAATACGAGCAGTACTTC. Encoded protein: CASSRQGKYEQYF. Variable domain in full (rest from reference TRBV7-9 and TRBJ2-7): DTGVSQNPRHKITKRGQNVTFRCDPISEHNRLYWYRQTLGQGPEFLTYFQNEAQLEKSRLLSDRFSAERPKGSFSTLEIQRTEQGDSAMYLCASSRQGKYEQYFGPGTRLTVT.

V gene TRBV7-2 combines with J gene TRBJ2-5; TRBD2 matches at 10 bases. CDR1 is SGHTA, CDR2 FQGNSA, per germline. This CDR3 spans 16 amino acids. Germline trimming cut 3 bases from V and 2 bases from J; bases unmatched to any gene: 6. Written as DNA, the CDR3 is TGTGCCAGCAGCTTGTCTCTAGCGGGAGCGCAAGAGACCCAGTACTTC. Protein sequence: CASSLSLAGAQETQYF.

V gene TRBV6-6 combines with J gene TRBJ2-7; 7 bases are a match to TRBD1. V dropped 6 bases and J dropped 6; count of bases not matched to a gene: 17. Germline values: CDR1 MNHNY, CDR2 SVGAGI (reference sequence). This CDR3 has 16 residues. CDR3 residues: CASRLHGQEGFSEQYV. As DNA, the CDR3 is TGTGCCAGCAGACTCCATGGACAGGAAGGGTTTAGCGAGCAGTACGTC.